This T cell receptor beta chain was obtained from a study of identical twins. Findings and caveats of the study: The analysis was cross-sectional rather than longitudinal within donors. Beta out-of-frame sequences showed weaker excess twin sharing.

Template switching (which added a universal primer site) was used, and cDNA carried unique molecular identifiers. MiXCR, applied by TCRdb to the 5' RACE reads, yields one record per CDR3 protein. The repertoire holds about 530,000 distinct CDR3 sequences, with roughly 15% as singletons. This clonotype has just a few counts. Its antigen is as yet unknown. From germline, CDR1 is LGHDT and CDR2 YNNKEL (reference sequence). The ends were cut back, 0 bases at V and 7 bases at J, with 13 bases in the middle. The CDR3 spans 15 residues. These data also formed part of another study, on yellow fever vaccine responses in identical twins. That study reports: It has been reported that, in twins, the vaccine T cell response seemed partly convergent and partly personalized.

What was sequenced was CD4+ T cells sorted from blood. This sequence was found in a woman aged 18-29 years in good health. V usage is TRBV3-1 and J usage is TRBJ2-1; D ambiguous. As DNA, the CDR3 is TGTGCCAGCAGCCAAGAAGGGTTCGCTACAAATGAGCAGTTCTTC. It translates to CASSQEGFATNEQFF.